Sequencing of this T cell receptor (beta chain) was carried out in a study of technical replicates of blood from a few donors. Trimming cost V 4 bases and J 4 bases; bases outside gene matches: 8. The CDR3 length is 16 residues. Per germline, CDR1 MDHEN and CDR2 SYDVKM. Assay used: immunoSEQ multiplex PCR; TCRdb lists only in-frame clones, some missing. Among approximately 12,000 clones listed, roughly 80% were seen once. The chain carries TRBV28 and TRBJ2-7, with 12 bases that match TRBD2. The sequence was obtained from a human donor in good health. Specimen: PBMCs. CDR3 nucleotide sequence: TGTGCCAGCAGTTCTGGGGGGACTAGCGGGTCTTACGAGCAGTACTTC. This encodes CASSSGGTSGSYEQYF.